This passage covers 15 T cell receptor beta chains from one sample sequenced in a study of T cell repertoires in ileal Crohn's disease. Time point specified: neoterminal ileum biopsy at postoperative endoscopy, about 6 months after surgery. Only in-frame clones appear in the TCRdb table, and some are missing; sequencing was by immunoSEQ multiplex PCR. Of about 62,000 clones listed, around nine tenths are singletons. Sequenced input: ileal tissue. Source of these receptors: an adult with Crohn's disease.

This clone appeared once. This chain joins TRBV5-1 and TRBJ1-1; D might be TRBD1 (5 bases). Germline values: CDR1 SGHRS, CDR2 YFSETQ. V was shortened by 5 bases and J by 0 bases, with 5 bases between the two germline ends. The CDR3 has 12 amino acids. The CDR3 loop reads CASRDMNTEAFF. For the CDR3, the DNA is TGCGCCAGCAGGGACATGAACACTGAAGCTTTCTTT.

This clone was found once. The chain employs TRBV18 and TRBJ1-1; 8 positions agree with TRBD1. The CDR3 covers 12 residues. The trim removed 3 bases at V and 11 bases at J, leaving 5 bases unmatched. Germline V gene lookup returns CDR1 KGHSH and CDR2 LQKENI. This chain's CDR3 is CASSPQGQGAFF. Written as DNA, the CDR3 is TGTGCCAGCTCACCCCAAGGACAGGGTGCTTTCTTT.

V is TRBV28 and J is TRBJ1-2, with D hard to call. V gave up 6 bases and J gave up 0 bases, with 5 bases separating them. The CDR3 extends over 12 amino acids. Germline V gene sequence: CDR1 MDHEN, CDR2 SYDVKM. CDR3: CASRYPNYGYTF. CDR3 DNA sequence: TGTGCCAGCAGGTATCCTAACTATGGCTACACCTTC.

The chain has TRBV2 and TRBJ1-1, with 10 bases aligning to TRBD1. V dropped 11 bases and J dropped 7; count of bases not matched to a gene: 16. This CDR3 has 15 amino acids. Germline V gene lookup returns CDR1 SNHLY and CDR2 FYNNEI. CDR3 amino acids: CAQQVEGQGNYEAFF. Written as DNA, the CDR3 is TGTGCCCAGCAAGTTGAGGGACAGGGGAACTATGAAGCTTTCTTT.

The rearrangement links TRBV11-3 to TRBJ1-5; no clear D. The CDR3 runs to 12 residues. Trimming left V 1 base short and J 6 bases short, with 4 bases between. CDR1 and CDR2 from the germline V gene are SGHNT and YENEEA. The CDR3 DNA sequence: TGTGCCAGCAGCTTAGGCGGTCAGCCCCAGCATTTT. Its protein product is CASSLGGQPQHF.

The chain recombines TRBV11-3 with TRBJ2-7, with TRBD1 matching 7 bases. From germline, CDR1 is SGHNT and CDR2 YENEEA. V lost 5 bases to trimming and J lost 5 bases; unmatched junction nucleotides: 12. The CDR3 has 15 amino acids. The CDR3 nucleotides read TGTGCCAGCAGCCGTTCGGGACACAGGGGTGACGAGCAGTACTTC. Residues: CASSRSGHRGDEQYF.

The gene calls are TRBV4-2 and TRBJ2-6; TRBD1 might be the D (5 bases). The CDR3 is 17 amino acids. V was clipped by 4 bases and J by 1 base, with 14 bases between them. CDR1 is LGHNA and CDR2 is YNFKEQ in the germline V gene. In nucleotides, the CDR3 is TGTGCCAGCAGCCTACCCCCAGGGATTTCTGGGGCCAACGTCCTGACTTTC. Translation gives CASSLPPGISGANVLTF.

V gene TRBV6-5 combines with J gene TRBJ2-5, with 9 bases lining up with TRBD1. This CDR3 region has 14 residues. Germline trimming cut 2 bases from V and 4 bases from J; bases unmatched to any gene: 2. The germline V gene encodes CDR1 MNHEY and CDR2 SVGAGI. CDR3 coding DNA: TGTGCCAGCAGTTACGGGACAGGGTTAGAGACCCAGTACTTC. Its translation: CASSYGTGLETQYF.

CDR3 bases: TGTGCCAGCAGCACCCGGAGGGGGGGGCGCGCAGATACGCAGTATTTT. This gives the protein CASSTRRGGRADTQYF. This chain links TRBV5-4 with TRBJ2-3, with D perhaps TRBD2 (7 bases). The CDR3 is 16 amino acids. Germline V gene sequence: CDR1 SGHNT, CDR2 YYREEE (reference sequence). Trimming shortened V by 4 bases and J by 4 bases, and 19 bases separated the two germline ends.

V and J are TRBV2 and TRBJ2-1; D remains unclear. Per germline, CDR1 SNHLY and CDR2 FYNNEI. Trimming shortened V by 6 bases and J by 0 bases, and 6 bases separated the two germline ends. This CDR3 has 13 amino acids. CDR3 amino acids: CASRSSSYNEQFF. Here the CDR3 DNA reads TGTGCCAGCAGGTCTAGCTCCTACAATGAGCAGTTCTTC.

This chain connects TRBV19 to TRBJ1-5; a weak D match, TRBD1 (6 bases). V lost 3 bases, J lost 2 bases, and 11 bases lay in between. Germline assignment: CDR1 LNHDA and CDR2 SQIVND (reference sequence). The CDR3 has 15 amino acids. CDR3 region: CASSIMGAGNQPQHF. CDR3 bases: TGTGCCAGTAGTATTATGGGGGCAGGCAATCAGCCCCAGCATTTT. Using reference TRBV19 and TRBJ1-5 for the parts outside the CDR3, the full variable domain is DGGITQSPKYLFRKEGQNVTLSCEQNLNHDAMYWYRQDPGQGLRLIYYSQIVNDFQKGDIAEGYSVSREKKESFPLTVTSAQKNPTAFYLCASSIMGAGNQPQHFGDGTRLSIL.

The V and J genes are TRBV7-2 and TRBJ2-5; 10 bases are a match to TRBD1. V was clipped by 8 bases and J by 5 bases; unmatched bases: 8. The germline V gene encodes CDR1 SGHTA and CDR2 FQGNSA. The CDR3 extends over 14 amino acids. CDR3 bases: TGTGCCAGCGGAAGGACAGGGGGAGGTGAGACCCAGTACTTC. It yields the protein CASGRTGGGETQYF.

J is TRBJ2-6 and V is TRBV6-6, with 8 bases matching TRBD1. The CDR3 length is 12 residues. The junction had 5 bases not matched to a gene; V was cut back by 7 bases and J by 12 bases. Germline V lookup: CDR1 MNHNY, CDR2 SVGAGI (reference sequence). CDR3 in amino acids: CASNDRGSVLTF. The CDR3 DNA is TGTGCCAGCAACGACAGGGGCAGCGTCCTGACTTTC.

The V gene is TRBV5-1, the J gene TRBJ1-4, with D tentatively TRBD1 (6 bases). There are 16 residues in the CDR3. The V end was cut by 4 bases, the J end by 2 bases, with 15 bases between. Looked up from germline, CDR1 is SGHRS and CDR2 is YFSETQ. CDR3 amino acids: CASSPRRQGTNEKLFF. CDR3 DNA: TGCGCCAGCAGCCCGCGTCGTCAGGGGACTAATGAAAAACTGTTTTTT.

The V call is TRBV6-5, the J call TRBJ1-4; D not resolved. The CDR3 has 15 residues. CDR1 and CDR2 from the germline V gene are MNHEY and SVGAGI. V lost 3 bases, J lost 7 bases, and 15 bases lay in between. The CDR3 loop is CASSYIQVASEKLFF. CDR3 nucleotide sequence: TGTGCCAGCAGTTATATTCAGGTCGCGTCTGAAAAACTGTTTTTT.